A selection of T cell receptor beta chains follows, all from one sample in a study of human T cells and chemical hapten exposure. TCRdb passed the RACE reads through MiXCR, listing each CDR3 protein once. The sample comprises 350,000 to 400,000 distinct CDR3 sequences, about 5.1% of which are singletons, and just over 2.5% rests with the top ten. The starting material was whole blood, obtained in connection with sensitization to the hapten diphenylcyclopropenone (DPC). The receptors shown here come from a woman between 45 and 60 years old with alopecia areata. Some clones in this sample may be carry-over from other donors' samples. Each CDR3 is given with its conserved first and last residue. The D gene is left open where the match is weak. Not every row has a clone size; where given, it reads once, few, many or a size class.

>TRBJ1-4|.|TRBV6-5|.
TGTGCCAGCAGTTACTTCCCCGAACTTAGGAGTAATGAAAAACTGTTTTTT
CASSYFPELRSNEKLFF
>TRBJ1-4|.|TRBV6-5|.
TGTGCCAGCAGTCACAGGTCACGGGAAAAACTGTTTTTT
CASSHRSREKLFF
>TRBJ1-3|.|TRBV9|many
TGTGCCAGCAGCGGCGACACCATATATTTT
CASSGDTIYF
>TRBJ2-1|.|TRBV6-2/TRBV6-3|few
TGTGCCAGCAGACCACTAGGGACCTACAATGAGCAGTTCTTC
CASRPLGTYNEQFF
>TRBJ1-2|.|TRBV7-9|many
TGTGCCAGCAGCTTAAGCCTGGGCGGCTATGGCTACACCTTC
CASSLSLGGYGYTF
>TRBJ2-5|.|TRBV6-5|many
TGTGCCAGCAGTTACGTGGGAGAGGAGACCCAGTACTTC
CASSYVGEETQYF
>TRBJ1-2|TRBD1|TRBV10-3|.
TGTGCCATCAAATCCGGGACAGGGCATGGCTACACCTTC
CAIKSGTGHGYTF
>TRBJ1-2|.|TRBV29-1|many
TGCAGCGTTGCCCCGAAGGTAGACTATGGCTACACCTTC
CSVAPKVDYGYTF
>TRBJ1-2|.|TRBV12-3/TRBV12-4|few
TGTGCCAGCAGTCCTGCGGGGAACTATGGCTACACCTTC
CASSPAGNYGYTF
>TRBJ1-1|TRBD1|TRBV7-2|many
TGTGCCAGCAGCTTAGGGGACAGGGGATCCTCGGCTTTCTTT
CASSLGDRGSSAFF
>TRBJ2-1|.|TRBV4-3|.
TGCGCCAGCAGCCAGTGGATTCAGGGCAATGAGCAGTTCTTC
CASSQWIQGNEQFF
>TRBJ2-3|.|TRBV18|few
TGTGCCAGCTCACCGGGACTGATTGATACGCAGTATTTT
CASSPGLIDTQYF
>TRBJ2-5|TRBD2|TRBV7-6|.
TGTGCCAGCAGCTTAAATGGCGGGGGGGTAGAGACCCAGTACTTC
CASSLNGGGVETQYF
>TRBJ2-5|.|TRBV6-6|many
TGTGCCAGCAGTTATACAAAGACCCAGTACTTC
CASSYTKTQYF
>TRBJ2-1|TRBD2|TRBV7-9|.
TGTGCCAGCAGCCTACGCCTTGGGCTAGCGGGAGGTAATGAGCAGTTCTTC
CASSLRLGLAGGNEQFF
>TRBJ1-1|.|TRBV29-1|few
TGCAGCGTTGACAGGGGCCGGAACACTGAAGCTTTCTTT
CSVDRGRNTEAFF
>TRBJ2-5|TRBD1|TRBV2|many
TGTGCCAGTGGTCTGACAGGGGGCCAGGAGACCCAGTACTTC
CASGLTGGQETQYF
>TRBJ1-2|.|TRBV5-1|.
TGCGCCAGCAGCTTGGAAACAGGTTATGGCTACACCTTC
CASSLETGYGYTF
>TRBJ1-5|.|TRBV7-8|many
TGTGCCAGCAGCTTAGTAATGGGGAGATTCCAGCCCCAGCATTTT
CASSLVMGRFQPQHF
>TRBJ1-2|.|TRBV30|few
TGTGCCTGGAGTGTACAAATGTGGCAGGGTGGAGGCTACACCTTC
CAWSVQMWQGGGYTF
>TRBJ2-5|.|TRBV5-4|.
TGTGCCAGCAGCTTGCCATCGACAGAGCGAGAGACCCAGTACTTC
CASSLPSTERETQYF
>TRBJ2-1|TRBD2|TRBV10-2|few
TGCGCCAGCAGTGACCCTTCAGGAGCGGGGGGAGGGAATGAGCAGTTCTTC
CASSDPSGAGGGNEQFF
>TRBJ2-5|.|TRBV15|.
TGTGCCACCAGCAGAGATCGTCCTAGTACCGAGACCCAGTACTTC
CATSRDRPSTETQYF
>TRBJ1-2|.|TRBV4-3|few
TGCGCCAGCAGCCCAGAGGGGGGTTTTTATGGCTACACCTTC
CASSPEGGFYGYTF
>TRBJ2-2|TRBD2|TRBV7-2|many
TGTGCCAGCAGCTTAACTAGCGGGGGTTCCGGGGAGCTGTTTTTT
CASSLTSGGSGELFF
>TRBJ1-1|TRBD1|TRBV9|.
TGTGCCAGCACACTTTCGGACAGGGGGCACACTGAAGCTTTCTTT
CASTLSDRGHTEAFF
>TRBJ1-1|.|TRBV6-2/TRBV6-3|.
TGTGCCAGCAGTTACACTGCCCCGAACACTGAAGCTTTCTTT
CASSYTAPNTEAFF
>TRBJ2-7|.|TRBV6-5|few
TGTGCCAGCAGGGCAGGCCTTTCCTACGAGCAGTACTTC
CASRAGLSYEQYF
>TRBJ2-4|TRBD1|TRBV6-2/TRBV6-3|many
TGTGCCAGCAGTCAGCGGACAGGACCCAAAAACATTCAGTACTTC
CASSQRTGPKNIQYF
>TRBJ2-7|TRBD1|TRBV4-1|many
TGCGCCAGCAGCCGTCGACAGGGCGACTTGGACGAGCAGTACTTC
CASSRRQGDLDEQYF
>TRBJ2-1|TRBD2|TRBV12-3/TRBV12-4|.
TGTGCCAGCAGTTCCTCGGGACTAGCGGGTGCCAATGAGCAGTTCTTC
CASSSSGLAGANEQFF
>TRBJ1-1|.|TRBV4-3|.
TGCGCCAGCAGCCAAGATCCCGGGGAATGGACTGAAGCTTTCTTT
CASSQDPGEWTEAFF
>TRBJ1-2|.|TRBV24-1|many
TGTGCCACCAGTGATTTGGGGGTTAGCTACACCTTC
CATSDLGVSYTF
>TRBJ1-5|.|TRBV19|few
TGTGCCAGTAGTATGGGCAATCAGCCCCAGCATTTT
CASSMGNQPQHF
>TRBJ2-3|TRBD2|TRBV20-1|many
TGCAGTGCCCCACTAGCGGGATTGGTAAATACGCAGTATTTT
CSAPLAGLVNTQYF
>TRBJ2-7|.|TRBV2|many
TGTGCCAGCAGGACCACCCGCTACCTCTCCTACGAGCAGTACTTC
CASRTTRYLSYEQYF
>TRBJ2-2|.|TRBV9|many
TGTGCCAGCAGCGTAGGAGATGCGAACACCGGGGAGCTGTTTTTT
CASSVGDANTGELFF
>TRBJ1-1|.|TRBV5-6|.
TGTGCCAGCAGCTTGGCCCCCACTGAAGCTTTCTTT
CASSLAPTEAFF
>TRBJ2-3|TRBD2|TRBV9|many
TGTGCCAGCAGCGTAGGTGTAGCGGGGGGTCCAGATACGCAGTATTTT
CASSVGVAGGPDTQYF
>TRBJ1-3|.|TRBV12-3/TRBV12-4|.
TGTGCCAGCACCCGGGGGTATCCGTACACCATATATTTT
CASTRGYPYTIYF
>TRBJ2-3|TRBD2|TRBV4-1|.
TGCGCCAGCAGCCAGGTCCCGGGACTAGCGGGCACAGATACGCAGTATTTT
CASSQVPGLAGTDTQYF
>TRBJ1-2|.|TRBV7-9|.
TGTGCCAGCCGACACACCAGGGACTATGGCTACACCTTC
CASRHTRDYGYTF
>TRBJ2-3|.|TRBV15|many
TGTGCCACCAGCAGAGTCGGGGGGCGTGCAGATACGCAGTATTTT
CATSRVGGRADTQYF
>TRBJ2-5|.|TRBV11-2|many
TGTGCCAGCAGCCTAGGGGCGGGGTTGGAGACCCAGTACTTC
CASSLGAGLETQYF